This TCR beta chain was profiled in a study of blood T cell repertoires in COVID-19. At the level of the study: The analysed material was cDNA or gDNA that came from T cells, B-cell-depleted T cells, or PBMCs.

CDR1 and CDR2 (germline): MNHEY, SVGAGI. With 5 bases clipped from V and 5 bases from J, the junction kept 9 bases outside the gene matches. CDR3 length: 15 amino acids. Repertoires were generated with immunoSEQ multiplex PCR, while TCRdb's copy carries only in-frame clones and drops some. The sample has 150,000 to 200,000 clones, about 84% seen once; the top ten hold approximately 12%. Sequenced input: PBMCs or T cells enriched from blood (not recorded which). This receptor was identified in a man aged 45 to 65 who had recovered from COVID-19. The J gene is TRBJ2-7, the V gene TRBV6-5, with 10 bases identical to TRBD1. CDR3 amino acids: CASSSRDRGINEQYF. CDR3 DNA sequence: TGTGCCAGCAGTAGCCGGGACAGGGGTATAAACGAGCAGTACTTC.